This entry lists 23 T cell receptor beta chains sequenced from one sample in a study of shared clonotypes between healthy human individuals. Data came from immunoSEQ multiplex PCR; TCRdb stores just in-frame clones and leaves some out. The sample contains some 1,600,000 clones, approximately 98% of which appear only once. Sequenced: naive CD4+ T cells sorted from blood. Subset in this sample: CD45RA+ positively selected. These receptors came from a young man in good health.

The chain is built from TRBV5-1 and TRBJ2-5, with D unclear. Trimming took 1 base from V and 4 from J, leaving 14 bases between them. CDR1 and CDR2 (germline): SGHRS, YFSETQ. The CDR3 loop spans 15 amino acids. CDR3 DNA sequence: TGCGCCAGCAGCTTGTTAGGGCCCCCGGGAGAGACCCAGTACTTC. Its protein product is CASSLLGPPGETQYF. Supplemented by reference TRBV5-1 and TRBJ2-5, the full variable domain reads KAGVTQTPRYLIKTRGQQVTLSCSPISGHRSVSWYQQTPGQGLQFLFEYFSETQRNKGNFPGRFSGRQFSNSRSEMNVSTLELGDSALYLCASSLLGPPGETQYFGPGTRLLVL.

The chain employs TRBV30 and TRBJ2-7; tentatively, D is TRBD1 (5 bases). The CDR3 runs 15 residues. Trimming took off 5 bases at V and 2 bases at J, with 19 bases between the two ends. Germline V gene data show CDR1 as GTSNPN and CDR2 as SVGIG (reference sequence). The CDR3 DNA reads as TGTGCCTGGGCGAGAGACAGTTCCCCTACCTACGAGCAGTACTTC. Its protein is CAWARDSSPTYEQYF.

This chain links TRBV6-1 with TRBJ2-7; D ambiguous. Per the germline V gene, CDR1 is MNHNS and CDR2 is SASEGT. The CDR3 totals 15 residues. The V end lost 0 bases, the J end lost 2 bases, and 11 bases lay between the germline ends. This chain's CDR3 is CASSEALSGAYEQYF. CDR3 nucleotide sequence: TGTGCCAGCAGTGAAGCGCTATCAGGTGCCTACGAGCAGTACTTC.

This clone was detected once. This chain joins TRBV5-4 and TRBJ2-7, with 10 bases lining up with TRBD1. Per the germline V gene, CDR1 is SGHNT and CDR2 is YYREEE (reference sequence). The CDR3 covers 16 residues. V shed 0 bases and J 9 bases; nucleotides not matched to a gene: 12. CDR3 amino acids: CASSLGMDRGNYGQYF. CDR3 bases: TGTGCCAGCAGCTTGGGGATGGACAGGGGGAATTATGGGCAGTACTTC. Full variable domain (remainder filled in from reference TRBV5-4 and TRBJ2-7): ETGVTQSPTHLIKTRGQQVTLRCSSQSGHNTVSWYQQALGQGPQFIFQYYREEENGRGNFPPRFSGLQFPNYSSELNVNALELDDSALYLCASSLGMDRGNYGQYFGPGTRLTVT.

This clone was detected only once. The chain has TRBV2 and TRBJ2-1; maybe TRBD2 (5 bases). V shed 6 bases and J shed 14 bases, with 17 bases lying between them. The germline gives CDR1 SNHLY, CDR2 FYNNEI. The CDR3 is 12 amino acids. The CDR3 is CASRERPLREFF. CDR3 nucleotides: TGTGCCAGCAGGGAAAGACCTCTGAGGGAGTTCTTC.

The V gene is TRBV6-5, the J gene TRBJ1-2; possibly TRBD1 for D (5 bases). V was pared by 4 bases and J by 5 bases, with 11 bases between. CDR3 length: 13 amino acids. Germline values: CDR1 MNHEY, CDR2 SVGAGI. The CDR3 sequence: CASSWGGRYGYTF. DNA for the CDR3: TGTGCCAGCAGTTGGGGGGGACGGTATGGCTACACCTTC.

The chain joins TRBV18 to TRBJ1-5; 7 bases are a match to TRBD1. This CDR3 is built from 15 residues. V gave up 4 bases and J gave up 4 bases; unmatched junction bases: 7. The germline gives CDR1 KGHSH, CDR2 LQKENI. In nucleotides, the CDR3 is TGTGCCAGCTCACTGGGACAGACGACGAATCAGCCCCAGCATTTT. As protein: CASSLGQTTNQPQHF.

This clone has a single count. The V gene is TRBV12-5, the J gene TRBJ2-2; 8 nucleotides align to TRBD1. CDR3 length: 15 residues. Looked up from germline, CDR1 is LGHNT and CDR2 is FRNRAP. V dropped 2 bases and J dropped 4; count of bases not matched to a gene: 3. The CDR3 is CASGLYGQGTGELFF. The DNA of the CDR3 is TGTGCTAGTGGTTTGTACGGACAGGGCACCGGGGAGCTGTTTTTT.

This chain joins TRBV6-1 and TRBJ2-1; 8 bases map to TRBD2. There are 15 residues in the CDR3. Germline trimming cut 2 bases from V and 6 bases from J; bases unmatched to any gene: 6. Germline lookup yields CDR1 MNHNS and CDR2 SASEGT. The CDR3 reads CASSEQAGVSNEQFF. In nucleotides, the CDR3 is TGTGCCAGCAGTGAACAAGCGGGAGTATCCAATGAGCAGTTCTTC.

The chain links TRBV10-1 to TRBJ2-1; D unclear. V gave up 2 bases and J gave up 9 bases, with 11 bases separating them. This CDR3 is 13 amino acids long. Germline CDR1 reads WNHNN; CDR2 reads SYGVQD (reference sequence). Here the CDR3 reads CASSEPAGREQFF. The CDR3 bases are TGCGCCAGCAGTGAGCCCGCTGGGCGTGAGCAGTTCTTC.

The genes are TRBV27 and TRBJ1-4; D unresolved. CDR3 length: 13 residues. The germline V and J ends were trimmed by 5 bases and 4 bases, with 8 bases remaining between them. Germline CDR1 and CDR2: MNHEY and SMNVEV (reference sequence). CDR3 nucleotides: TGTGCCAGCAGTGGACGGAGTAATGAAAAACTGTTTTTT. It translates to CASSGRSNEKLFF.

V usage is TRBV7-9 and J usage is TRBJ2-4; D is perhaps TRBD1 (5 bases). The germline V gene encodes CDR1 SEHNR and CDR2 FQNEAQ (reference sequence). The CDR3 is made up of 17 amino acids. Trimming pared 6 bases from V and 0 bases from J, leaving 18 bases between. CDR3 in amino acids: CASSGAALQVAKNIQYF. DNA for the CDR3: TGTGCCAGCAGTGGGGCGGCCCTCCAAGTAGCCAAAAACATTCAGTACTTC.

The chain links TRBV25-1 to TRBJ2-1; 9 nucleotides agree with TRBD1. This CDR3 region has 18 residues. The germline V gene encodes CDR1 MGHDK and CDR2 SYGVNS. The J segment lost 2 bases and the V segment lost 1 base, leaving 9 bases of the junction unmatched. The CDR3 nucleotides are TGTGCCAGCAGTGAATCTTTGGGACAGGGTGCCGCCTACAATGAGCAGTTCTTC. The encoded protein is CASSESLGQGAAYNEQFF.

The CDR3 sequence: CSVEEGGPYEQYF. CDR3 bases: TGCAGCGTTGAGGAGGGCGGCCCCTACGAGCAGTACTTC. V gene TRBV29-1 combines with J gene TRBJ2-7; maybe TRBD2 (6 bases). Germline V CDR1 and CDR2: SQVTM, ANQGSEA. The V end lost 3 bases, the J end lost 2 bases, and 11 bases lay between the germline ends. This CDR3 contains 13 residues.

The chain recombines TRBV2 with TRBJ2-3; D tentatively reads TRBD1 or TRBD2 (5 bases each). The V gene's germline CDR1 is SNHLY and CDR2 FYNNEI. CDR3 size: 15 residues. V lost 6 bases to trimming and J lost 14 bases, with 27 bases between them. The CDR3 protein is CASSEGPIHSQSGYF. The CDR3, as DNA: TGTGCCAGCAGCGAGGGACCGATACACAGCCAGAGCGGGTATTTT.

This chain connects TRBV7-2 to TRBJ2-5, with D tentatively TRBD2 (6 bases). The germline V gene encodes CDR1 SGHTA and CDR2 FQGNSA. This CDR3 contains 15 residues. The V end lost 4 bases, the J end lost 3 bases, and 15 bases lay between the germline ends. Here the CDR3 reads CASSSIGSEEETQYF. DNA for the CDR3: TGTGCCAGCAGCTCTATCGGGAGCGAGGAAGAGACCCAGTACTTC.

The chain joins TRBV5-1 to TRBJ1-3; D may be TRBD1 (6 bases). From germline, CDR1 is SGHRS and CDR2 YFSETQ. Trimming removed 3 bases at V and 3 bases at J, with 16 bases between. This CDR3 has 16 residues. The CDR3: CASSSSDSYYGNTIYF. Here the CDR3 DNA reads TGCGCCAGCAGCTCATCGGACAGCTACTATGGAAACACCATATATTTT.

The V gene is TRBV29-1, the J gene TRBJ1-1; 7 nucleotides align to TRBD1. The CDR3 length is 13 residues. Germline V gene sequence: CDR1 SQVTM, CDR2 ANQGSEA. V was clipped by 6 bases and J by 1 base; unmatched bases: 5. DNA of the CDR3: TGCAGCGTCGCCGACAGGGCGAACACTGAAGCTTTCTTT. Its translation is CSVADRANTEAFF. Looking up the rest from reference TRBV29-1 and TRBJ1-1 gives the full variable domain: SAVISQKPSRDICQRGTSLTIQCQVDSQVTMMFWYRQQPGQSLTLIATANQGSEATYESGFVIDKFPISRPNLTFSTLTVSNMSPEDSSIYLCSVADRANTEAFFGQGTRLTVV.

V usage is TRBV7-9 and J usage is TRBJ2-5; a weak D match, TRBD1 (6 bases). V shed 5 bases and J shed 0 bases, with 10 bases lying between them. In germline, CDR1 is SEHNR, CDR2 FQNEAQ (reference sequence). The CDR3 is 14 residues long. The CDR3 loop is CASSTGQYQETQYF. The CDR3 DNA is TGTGCCAGCAGCACCGGACAGTACCAAGAGACCCAGTACTTC.

About this clone itself: Other DNA sequences in this sample translate to the same CDR3. The chain carries TRBV28 and TRBJ1-2; D is undetermined. Trimming stripped 6 bases from V and 2 bases from J, with 4 bases between. CDR1 is MDHEN, CDR2 SYDVKM, per germline. The CDR3 has 11 residues. CDR3 residues: CASSPNYGYTF. The CDR3, as DNA: TGTGCCAGCAGCCCCAACTATGGCTACACCTTC.

V and J are TRBV18 and TRBJ2-1; 8 nucleotides agree with TRBD2. This CDR3 spans 17 amino acids. CDR1 is KGHSH and CDR2 is LQKENI in the germline V gene. J was trimmed by 0 bases and V by 3 bases; bases with no gene match: 7. CDR3 residues: CASSPLPSGYSYNEQFF. CDR3 DNA: TGTGCCAGCTCACCCCTCCCTAGCGGGTACTCCTACAATGAGCAGTTCTTC.

The V call is TRBV2, the J call TRBJ1-1; possibly TRBD1 for D (6 bases). Per germline, CDR1 SNHLY and CDR2 FYNNEI. The CDR3 contains 15 residues. V lost 3 bases, J lost 4 bases, and 15 bases lay in between. CDR3 region: CASSESTTGPTEAFF. The CDR3 bases are TGTGCCAGCAGTGAGTCCACGACAGGTCCCACTGAAGCTTTCTTT.

The chain links TRBV7-3 to TRBJ2-3; 15 nucleotides line up with TRBD2. J gave up 0 bases and V 6 bases, and 10 bases lay outside the gene matches. The CDR3 loop spans 19 amino acids. The germline V gene has CDR1 SGHTA and CDR2 FQGTGA. CDR3 nucleotide sequence: TGTGCCAGCAGGAGGGGACTAGCGGGAGGACGCACTAGCACAGATACGCAGTATTTT. This encodes CASRRGLAGGRTSTDTQYF.